This T cell receptor (beta chain) was sequenced for a study of blood T cell repertoires in COVID-19. At the level of the study: The United States, Italy and Spain supplied acute and convalescent COVID-19 samples.

J gave up 1 base and V 6 bases, and 4 bases lay outside the gene matches. The length of the CDR3 is 14 residues. Per germline, CDR1 SNHLY and CDR2 FYNNEI. Clones were read by immunoSEQ multiplex PCR, and TCRdb kept only the in-frame ones, dropping some. The data show some 140,000 clones, 88% seen once. The TCR originated in a man in his sixties or seventies with active COVID-19. J is TRBJ1-1 and V is TRBV2; 8 bases line up with TRBD1. Source material: peripheral blood. The CDR3 bases are TGTGCCAGCAGCCGGACAGGGCCGAACACTGAAGCTTTCTTT. It is translated as CASSRTGPNTEAFF.